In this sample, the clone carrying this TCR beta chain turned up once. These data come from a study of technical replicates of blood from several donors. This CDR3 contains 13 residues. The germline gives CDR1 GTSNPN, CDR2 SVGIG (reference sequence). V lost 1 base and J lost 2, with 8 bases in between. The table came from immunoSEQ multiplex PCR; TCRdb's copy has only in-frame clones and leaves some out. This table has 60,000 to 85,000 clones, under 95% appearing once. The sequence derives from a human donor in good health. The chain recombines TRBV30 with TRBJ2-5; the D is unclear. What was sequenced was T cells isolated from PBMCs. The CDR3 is CAWSAASQETQYF. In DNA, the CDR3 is TGTGCCTGGAGTGCTGCGAGTCAAGAGACCCAGTACTTC. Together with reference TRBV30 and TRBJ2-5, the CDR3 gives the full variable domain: SQTIHQWPATLVQPVGSPLSLECTVEGTSNPNLYWYRQAAGRGLQLLFYSVGIGQISSEVPQNLSASRPQDRQFILSSKKLLLSDSGFYLCAWSAASQETQYFGPGTRLLVL.